This T cell receptor (beta chain) comes out of a study of blood T cell repertoires in COVID-19. The CDR3 length is 13 residues. In germline, CDR1 is MDHEN, CDR2 SYDVKM. V trimming: 4 bases; J trimming: 7 bases; junction bases outside the gene matches: 3. This table comes from immunoSEQ multiplex PCR, and its TCRdb copy is limited to in-frame clones, with some not included. Of roughly 300,000 clones in the sample, 87% were seen once. Participant ages covered about 18 to 100 years across around 25 US areas. Researchers sorted participants into cohorts using their self-reported clinical history. Cohort 3 recovery required two negative PCRs, clearance, or symptom resolution.

The chain joins TRBV28 to TRBJ1-2; 10 positions agree with TRBD1. Specimen: PBMCs or T cells enriched from blood (not recorded which). This TCR was recovered from a woman in her 30s who had recovered from COVID-19. CDR3 in DNA: TGTGCCAGCAGTTCCGGGACAGGGGTTGGCTACACCTTC. Amino acids: CASSSGTGVGYTF.